This T cell receptor beta chain was sequenced during a study of blood T cell repertoires in COVID-19. Turning to the study itself: From the United States, Italy and Spain came samples of acute and convalescent COVID-19. The analysed material was cDNA or gDNA that came from T cells, B-cell-depleted T cells, or PBMCs.

This clone has only a few counts. Original analysis: Reference gene primer amplification yielded estimated nucleated cell counts. Profiling relied on immunoSEQ multiplex PCR, and the TCRdb table lists in-frame clones only, not all of them. The DNA gave D and trimming, while V, J and clone size come from that table. Counted here are tens of thousands of clones, 75% to 95% occurring once; the ten biggest clones make up about 9.1%. This CDR3 spans 14 amino acids. With 5 bases removed from V and 0 bases from J, the gap between germline ends came to 10 bases. Germline V CDR1 and CDR2: MNHEY, SVGAGI. Input material: peripheral blood. The source is a human donor in a cohort sampled during active COVID-19. The chain couples TRBV6-5 to TRBJ1-1; a weak D match, TRBD1 (5 bases). DNA for the CDR3: TGTGCCAGCAGTCTAGGGGAAATGAACACTGAAGCTTTCTTT. Protein sequence: CASSLGEMNTEAFF.